This T cell receptor (beta chain) emerged from a study of T cell responses to AZD1222 COVID-19 vaccine. Overall study findings and caveats: Spike as a whole was targeted by vaccine-associated CD4 TCRs, dominant at 160-218 and 743-854.

A remark on this clone: The antigen is not known.

The data were produced by immunoSEQ multiplex PCR, yet TCRdb's version contains in-frame clones alone and is incomplete. The data show roughly 67,000 clones, with 88% seen just once and 7.8% held by the top ten. The receptor's source is an adult in good health. The sequences come from peripheral blood, collected on day 0 of AZD1222 vaccination.

CDR3 loop: CATSRGLRGRGEQYF. The CDR3 coding sequence is TGTGCCACCAGCAGAGGCCTGAGAGGGCGGGGCGAGCAGTACTTC. The J gene is TRBJ2-7, the V gene TRBV15, with D maybe TRBD2 (6 bases). Germline V gene data show CDR1 as LNHNV and CDR2 as YYDKDF (reference sequence). The V gene lost 1 base and the J gene lost 6 bases, with 16 bases spanning the gap. The CDR3 runs 15 residues.